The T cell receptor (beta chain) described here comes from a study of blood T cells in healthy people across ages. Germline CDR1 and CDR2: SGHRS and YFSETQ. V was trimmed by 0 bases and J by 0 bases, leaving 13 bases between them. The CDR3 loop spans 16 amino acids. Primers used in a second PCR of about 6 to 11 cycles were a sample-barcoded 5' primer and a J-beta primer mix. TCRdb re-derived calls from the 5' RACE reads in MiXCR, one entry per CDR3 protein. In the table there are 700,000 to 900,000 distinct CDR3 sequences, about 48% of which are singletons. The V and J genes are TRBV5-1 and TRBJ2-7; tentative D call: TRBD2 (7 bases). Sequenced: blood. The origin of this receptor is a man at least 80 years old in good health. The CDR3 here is CASSLEGGILSYEQYF. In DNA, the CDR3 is TGCGCCAGCAGCTTGGAGGGGGGGATCCTCTCCTACGAGCAGTACTTC.